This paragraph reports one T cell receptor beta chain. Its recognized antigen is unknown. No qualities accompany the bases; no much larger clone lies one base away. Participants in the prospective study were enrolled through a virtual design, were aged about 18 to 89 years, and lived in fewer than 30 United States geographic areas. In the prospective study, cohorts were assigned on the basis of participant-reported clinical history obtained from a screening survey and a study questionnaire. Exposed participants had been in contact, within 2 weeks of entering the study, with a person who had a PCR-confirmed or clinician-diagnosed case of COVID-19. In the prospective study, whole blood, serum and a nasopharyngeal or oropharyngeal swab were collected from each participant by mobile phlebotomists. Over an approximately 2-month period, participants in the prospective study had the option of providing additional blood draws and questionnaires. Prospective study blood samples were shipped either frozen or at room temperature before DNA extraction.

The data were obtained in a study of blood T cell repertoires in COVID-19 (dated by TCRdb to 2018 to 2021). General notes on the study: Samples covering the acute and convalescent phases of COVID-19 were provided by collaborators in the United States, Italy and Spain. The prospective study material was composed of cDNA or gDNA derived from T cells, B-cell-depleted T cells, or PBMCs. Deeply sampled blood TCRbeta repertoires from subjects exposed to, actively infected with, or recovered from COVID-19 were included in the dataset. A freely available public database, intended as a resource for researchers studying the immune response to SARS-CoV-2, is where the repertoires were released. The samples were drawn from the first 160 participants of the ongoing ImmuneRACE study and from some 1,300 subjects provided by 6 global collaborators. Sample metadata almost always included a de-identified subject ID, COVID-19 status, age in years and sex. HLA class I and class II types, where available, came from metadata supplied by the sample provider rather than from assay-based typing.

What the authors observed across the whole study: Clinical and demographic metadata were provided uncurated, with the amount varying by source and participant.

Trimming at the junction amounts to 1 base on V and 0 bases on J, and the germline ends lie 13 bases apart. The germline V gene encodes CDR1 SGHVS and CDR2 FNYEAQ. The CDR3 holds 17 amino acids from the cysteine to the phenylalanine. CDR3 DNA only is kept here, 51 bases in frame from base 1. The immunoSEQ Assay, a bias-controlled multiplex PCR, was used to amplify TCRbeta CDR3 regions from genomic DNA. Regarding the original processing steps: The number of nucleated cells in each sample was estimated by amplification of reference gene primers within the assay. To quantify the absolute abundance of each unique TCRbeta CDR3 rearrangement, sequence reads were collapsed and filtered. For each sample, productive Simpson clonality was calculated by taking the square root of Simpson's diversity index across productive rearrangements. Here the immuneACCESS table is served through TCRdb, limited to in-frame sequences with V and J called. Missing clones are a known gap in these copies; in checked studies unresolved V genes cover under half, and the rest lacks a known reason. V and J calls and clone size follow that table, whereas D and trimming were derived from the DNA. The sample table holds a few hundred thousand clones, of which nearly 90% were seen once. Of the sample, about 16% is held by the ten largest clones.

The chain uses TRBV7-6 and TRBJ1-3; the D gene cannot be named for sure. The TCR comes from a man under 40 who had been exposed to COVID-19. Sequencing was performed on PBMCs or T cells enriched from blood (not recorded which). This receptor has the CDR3 CASSLVARKSSGNTIYF. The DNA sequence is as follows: TGTGCCAGCAGCTTAGTAGCTAGGAAGAGCTCTGGAAACACCATATATTTT.